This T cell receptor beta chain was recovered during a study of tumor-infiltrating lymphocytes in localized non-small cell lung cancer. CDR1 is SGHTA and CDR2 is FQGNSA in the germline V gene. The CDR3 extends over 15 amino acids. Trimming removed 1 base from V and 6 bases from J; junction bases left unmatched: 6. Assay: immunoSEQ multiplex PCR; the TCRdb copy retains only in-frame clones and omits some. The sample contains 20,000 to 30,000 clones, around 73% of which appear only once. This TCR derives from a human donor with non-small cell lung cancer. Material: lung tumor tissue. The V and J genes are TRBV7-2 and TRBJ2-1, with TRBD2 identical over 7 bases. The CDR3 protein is CASSLEPWGGNEQFF. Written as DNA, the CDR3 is TGTGCCAGCAGCTTAGAGCCGTGGGGGGGCAATGAGCAGTTCTTC. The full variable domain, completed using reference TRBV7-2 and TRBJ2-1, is GAGVSQSPSNKVTEKGKDVELRCDPISGHTALYWYRQSLGQGLEFLIYFQGNSAPDKSGLPSDRFSAERTGGSVSTLTIQRTQQEDSAVYLCASSLEPWGGNEQFFGPGTRLTVL.